This entry is about one TCR beta chain. These data originate in a study of T-cell memory formation after mild COVID-19. MiXCR, applied by TCRdb to the 5' RACE reads, yields one record per CDR3 protein. The sample holds about 280,000 distinct CDR3 sequences, 7% to 10% seen once. Germline CDR1 LGHNA, CDR2 YSLEER. This CDR3 comprises 16 residues. The V gene lost 0 bases and the J gene lost 0 bases, with 9 bases spanning the gap. The chain links TRBV4-3 to TRBJ1-3, with a possible D match to TRBD1 (5 bases). What was sequenced was PBMCs or a T cell subset sorted from them (not recorded which). This sequence was found in a man in his late teens or twenties who had mild COVID-19 (a few samples of this study predate the infection). Cell type and time point are not known. The CDR3 region has the DNA TGCGCCAGCAGCCAAGACCACAGGAGCTCTGGAAACACCATATATTTT. It encodes CASSQDHRSSGNTIYF.